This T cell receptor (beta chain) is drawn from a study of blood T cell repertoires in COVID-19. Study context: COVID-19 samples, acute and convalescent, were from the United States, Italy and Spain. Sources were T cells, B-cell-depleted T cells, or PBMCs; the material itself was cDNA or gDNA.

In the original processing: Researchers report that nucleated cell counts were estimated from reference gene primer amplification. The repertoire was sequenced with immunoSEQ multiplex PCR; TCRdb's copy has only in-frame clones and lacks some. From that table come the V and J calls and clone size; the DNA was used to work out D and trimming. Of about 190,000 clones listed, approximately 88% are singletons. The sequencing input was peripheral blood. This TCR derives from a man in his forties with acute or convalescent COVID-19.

The CDR3 loop reads CASSLSASGAQGGTQYF. For the CDR3, the DNA is TGCGCCAGCAGCTTGTCGGCTAGCGGGGCCCAAGGGGGGACCCAGTACTTC. The rearrangement joins TRBV5-1 to TRBJ2-5, with 9 positions matching TRBD2. V was pared by 1 base and J by 7 bases, with 14 bases of the junction left unmatched. Germline values: CDR1 SGHRS, CDR2 YFSETQ. The CDR3 totals 17 residues.